Each of the 18 T cell receptor beta chains below was sequenced from the same sample in a study of blood T cell repertoires in COVID-19. Measured with immunoSEQ multiplex PCR; TCRdb has only the in-frame clones, and not every one. The sample lists fewer than 90,000 clones; about 91% were seen once. The sequencing input was peripheral blood. Source of these receptors: a man aged 55 to 70 with acute or convalescent COVID-19.

The V gene is TRBV11-2, the J gene TRBJ2-7, with TRBD1 matching over 12 bases. The CDR3 runs 16 residues. V lost 5 bases to trimming and J lost 4 bases; unmatched junction nucleotides: 9. CDR1 is SGHAT and CDR2 is FQNNGV in the germline V gene. CDR3 in amino acids: CASSITPGQGAYEQYF. In nucleotides, the CDR3 is TGTGCCAGCAGCATTACTCCGGGACAGGGGGCTTACGAGCAGTACTTC.

The chain has TRBV5-1 and TRBJ1-1, with 10 bases that match TRBD1. V was clipped by 0 bases and J by 12 bases; unmatched bases: 8. This CDR3 has 14 amino acids. CDR1 is SGHRS, CDR2 YFSETQ, per germline. CDR3 bases: TGCGCCAGCAGCTTGGCCCCCGGGACAGGGGTAACTTTCTTT. Translating gives CASSLAPGTGVTFF. Supplemented by reference TRBV5-1 and TRBJ1-1, the full variable domain reads KAGVTQTPRYLIKTRGQQVTLSCSPISGHRSVSWYQQTPGQGLQFLFEYFSETQRNKGNFPGRFSGRQFSNSRSEMNVSTLELGDSALYLCASSLAPGTGVTFFGQGTRLTVV.

This clone is a singleton in its sample. This sequence joins TRBV19 and TRBJ2-7, with 7 bases matching TRBD2. The CDR3 extends over 14 amino acids. V dropped 4 bases and J dropped 4; count of bases not matched to a gene: 7. Germline lookup yields CDR1 LNHDA and CDR2 SQIVND (reference sequence). The CDR3 DNA follows: TGTGCCAGTAGTACCGGGGGGAGTCTGTACGAGCAGTACTTC. This gives the protein CASSTGGSLYEQYF. Together with reference TRBV19 and TRBJ2-7, the CDR3 gives the full variable domain: DGGITQSPKYLFRKEGQNVTLSCEQNLNHDAMYWYRQDPGQGLRLIYYSQIVNDFQKGDIAEGYSVSREKKESFPLTVTSAQKNPTAFYLCASSTGGSLYEQYFGPGTRLTVT.

The V gene is TRBV28, the J gene TRBJ2-7; 10 nucleotides match TRBD1. Trimming at V came to 6 bases and at J to 0 bases, leaving 8 bases not matched to a gene. The CDR3 extends over 16 amino acids. Looked up from germline, CDR1 is MDHEN and CDR2 is SYDVKM. The CDR3 region is CASRPRGQGGSYEQYF. The CDR3, as DNA: TGTGCCAGCAGACCCCGAGGACAGGGGGGCTCCTACGAGCAGTACTTC. Supplemented by reference TRBV28 and TRBJ2-7, the full variable domain reads DVKVTQSSRYLVKRTGEKVFLECVQDMDHENMFWYRQDPGLGLRLIYFSYDVKMKEKGDIPEGYSVSREKKERFSLILESASTNQTSMYLCASRPRGQGGSYEQYFGPGTRLTVT.

The chain couples TRBV30 to TRBJ2-7; tentative D call: TRBD1 (6 bases). Germline values: CDR1 GTSNPN, CDR2 SVGIG (reference sequence). The CDR3 sequence is 12 residues long. V lost 7 bases, J lost 0 bases, and 10 bases lay in between. The CDR3 here is CAFRDNSYEQYF. CDR3 coding DNA: TGTGCCTTTCGGGACAACTCCTACGAGCAGTACTTC.

This clone was recorded only once. V is TRBV10-2 and J is TRBJ2-2; D remains ambiguous. The germline V and J ends were trimmed by 2 bases and 1 base, with 5 bases remaining between them. This CDR3 region has 14 residues. Looked up from germline, CDR1 is WSHSY and CDR2 is SAAADI. The CDR3 nucleotides are TGCGCCAGCAGTGAGGAGCGGAACACCGGGGAGCTGTTTTTT. Encoded protein: CASSEERNTGELFF.

This sequence joins TRBV6-5 and TRBJ1-2; possibly TRBD1 for D (5 bases). Trimming removed 8 bases from V and 0 bases from J, with 13 bases in between. CDR3 length: 14 residues. Germline-derived CDR1 and CDR2 are MNHEY and SVGAGI. Here the CDR3 reads CASAPGGANYGYTF. CDR3 nucleotide sequence: TGTGCCAGCGCCCCCGGGGGTGCTAACTATGGCTACACCTTC.

The rearrangement joins TRBV10-3 to TRBJ2-2; 8 bases are a match to TRBD1. V was clipped by 8 bases and J by 0 bases; unmatched bases: 14. Germline V gives CDR1 ENHRY, CDR2 SYGVKD. This CDR3 is built from 18 residues. CDR3 nucleotides: TGTGCCATCTGTCAGGACAGGGTAGGAACCGCGAACACCGGGGAGCTGTTTTTT. Translating it yields CAICQDRVGTANTGELFF.

This clone appeared a single time. This chain links TRBV5-6 with TRBJ1-4; 8 bases match TRBD1. Germline values: CDR1 SGHDT, CDR2 YYEEEE. The CDR3 runs 15 residues. With 2 bases clipped from V and 8 bases from J, the junction kept 8 bases outside the gene matches. The CDR3 here is CASSFRTGGQEKLFF. The CDR3 DNA follows: TGTGCCAGCAGCTTTCGAACAGGGGGTCAGGAAAAACTGTTTTTT.

The rearrangement joins TRBV7-9 to TRBJ1-5, with 8 bases matching TRBD1. Germline V CDR1 and CDR2: SEHNR, FQNEAQ (reference sequence). This CDR3 region has 15 residues. With V trimmed by 6 bases and J by 1 base, 5 bases remained unmatched. The CDR3 DNA reads as TGTGCCAGCAGTACAGGGGGGGCGAGCAATCAGCCCCAGCATTTT. Amino acid sequence: CASSTGGASNQPQHF.

The chain joins TRBV9 to TRBJ1-1, with a possible D match to TRBD1 (6 bases). V was clipped by 6 bases and J by 6 bases, with 18 bases between them. The germline CDR1 and CDR2 sequences are SGDLS and YYNGEE. The CDR3 has 14 residues. Here the CDR3 DNA reads TGTGCCAGCACCCCAACCCCCGGACAGTCTGAAGCTTTCTTT. This gives the protein CASTPTPGQSEAFF.

V gene TRBV10-3 combines with J gene TRBJ2-3; TRBD1 agrees at 9 bases. Per the germline V gene, CDR1 is ENHRY and CDR2 is SYGVKD. The CDR3 length is 14 residues. V shed 4 bases and J 1 base; nucleotides not matched to a gene: 0. The CDR3 DNA reads as TGTGCCATCAGTGGGACAGGGGGCACAGATACGCAGTATTTT. Amino acid sequence: CAISGTGGTDTQYF.

The chain couples TRBV6-6 to TRBJ2-7; 8 positions agree with TRBD1. The germline V gene has CDR1 MNHNY and CDR2 SVGAGI (reference sequence). V lost 4 bases to trimming and J lost 2 bases; unmatched junction nucleotides: 7. The CDR3 spans 15 residues. The CDR3 coding sequence is TGTGCCAGCAGTTTCGGACAGGGAGCAGCCTACGAGCAGTACTTC. Protein sequence: CASSFGQGAAYEQYF.

The chain recombines TRBV11-3 with TRBJ2-7, with D perhaps matching TRBD1 (5 bases). Per the germline V gene, CDR1 is SGHNT and CDR2 is YENEEA. The CDR3 sequence is 19 residues long. V lost 5 bases and J 3 bases, leaving 29 bases between the germline ends. The CDR3, as DNA: TGTGCCAGCAGCCAAACCGACGCAGTACAGGTTACCCCTTACTACGAGCAGTACTTC. It specifies CASSQTDAVQVTPYYEQYF. Full variable domain (missing parts from reference TRBV11-3 and TRBJ2-7): EAGVVQSPRYKIIEKKQPVAFWCNPISGHNTLYWYLQNLGQGPELLIRYENEEAVDDSQLPKDRFSAERLKGVDSTLKIQPAELGDSAVYLCASSQTDAVQVTPYYEQYFGPGTRLTVT.

This clone came up once. This rearrangement joins TRBV29-1 to TRBJ1-1, with D possibly TRBD1 on 5 matching bases. The germline V gene encodes CDR1 SQVTM and CDR2 ANQGSEA. This CDR3 has 14 residues. Trimming cost V 5 bases and J 6 bases, with 19 bases left between them. The CDR3 coding sequence is TGCAGCGTTAGTCACGGCGGGGCTTATCCTGAAGCTTTCTTT. Translated: CSVSHGGAYPEAFF.

The chain links TRBV29-1 to TRBJ1-2, with TRBD1 identical over 9 bases. The CDR3 contains 13 residues. V was pared by 5 bases and J by 3 bases, with 4 bases of the junction left unmatched. Germline CDR1 and CDR2: SQVTM and ANQGSEA. The CDR3 DNA reads TGCAGCGTTTTACGGACAGGGGACTATGGCTACACCTTC. Translated, it gives CSVLRTGDYGYTF.

The chain combines TRBV14 with TRBJ1-5; D might be TRBD1 (6 bases). The length of the CDR3 is 18 residues. CDR1 is SGHDN and CDR2 is FVKESK in the germline V gene. V shed 4 bases and J shed 2 bases, with 21 bases lying between them. The CDR3 loop is CASSLPRSRGARNQPQHF. The CDR3 DNA reads as TGTGCCAGCAGCCTTCCAAGAAGCCGGGGGGCTCGCAATCAGCCCCAGCATTTT.

This clone was observed a handful of times. This chain uses TRBV19 with TRBJ1-4, with D tentatively TRBD1 (6 bases). The CDR3 loop spans 16 amino acids. V was trimmed by 3 bases and J by 2 bases, leaving 13 bases between them. The V gene's germline CDR1 is LNHDA and CDR2 SQIVND (reference sequence). CDR3 sequence: CASSINTGNTNEKLFF. The CDR3, as DNA: TGTGCCAGTAGTATTAACACAGGGAATACTAATGAAAAACTGTTTTTT.